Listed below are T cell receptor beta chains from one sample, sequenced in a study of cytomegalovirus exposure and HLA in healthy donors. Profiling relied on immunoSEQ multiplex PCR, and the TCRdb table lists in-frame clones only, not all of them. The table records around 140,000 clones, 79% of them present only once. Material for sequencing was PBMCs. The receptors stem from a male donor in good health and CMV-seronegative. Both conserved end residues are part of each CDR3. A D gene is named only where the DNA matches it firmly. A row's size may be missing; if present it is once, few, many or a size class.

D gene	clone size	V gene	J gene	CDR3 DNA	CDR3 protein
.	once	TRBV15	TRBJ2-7	TGTGCCACCAGCAGAGATAAGAGGACGGGGGACGAGCAGTACTTC	CATSRDKRTGDEQYF
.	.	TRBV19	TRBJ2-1	TGTGCCAGTAGTAGAGTACATGAGCAGTTCTTC	CASSRVHEQFF
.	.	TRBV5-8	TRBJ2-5	TGTGCCGGGCAGGGGAATGGGGAGCAGTACTTC	CAGQGNGEQYF
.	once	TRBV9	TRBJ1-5	TGTGCCAGCAGCGGGGGACAATTAAATCAGCCCCAGCATTTT	CASSGGQLNQPQHF
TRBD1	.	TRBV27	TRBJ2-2	TGTGCCAGCAGTGGCCCCACAGGGGGCTTGAGTACCGGGGAGCTGTTTTTT	CASSGPTGGLSTGELFF
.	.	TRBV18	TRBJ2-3	TGTGCCAGCTCACCGGAGCCAGATACGCAGTATTTT	CASSPEPDTQYF
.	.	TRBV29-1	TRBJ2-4	TGCAGCGTTTCCAGGGACTGGATCAAAAACATTCAGTACTTC	CSVSRDWIKNIQYF
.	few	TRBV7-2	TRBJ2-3	TGTGCCAGCAGCTTATACACAGATACGCAGTATTTT	CASSLYTDTQYF
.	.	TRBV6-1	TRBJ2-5	TGTGCCAGCAGTGAGGGAGTAGCAGGTAGAGAGACCCAGTACTTC	CASSEGVAGRETQYF
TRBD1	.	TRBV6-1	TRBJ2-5	TGTGCCAGCAGAAGGGGACAGTACCCGGAGACCCAGTACTTC	CASRRGQYPETQYF
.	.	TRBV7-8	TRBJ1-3	TGTGCCAGCAGCACCGGTGGTTCTGGAAACACCATATATTTT	CASSTGGSGNTIYF
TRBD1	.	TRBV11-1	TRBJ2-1	TGTGCCAGCAGCTTACGACAGGGTGTCGAGAATGAGCAGTTCTTC	CASSLRQGVENEQFF
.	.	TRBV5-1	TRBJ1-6	TGCGCCAGCAGCCTAAACAGGGTAGGGGATCCCCTCCACTTT	CASSLNRVGDPLHF
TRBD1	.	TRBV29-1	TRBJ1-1	TGCAGTGACAGGGTGGGCACTGAAGCTTTCTTT	CSDRVGTEAFF
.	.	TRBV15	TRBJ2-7	TGTGCCACCAGCCAAGACAGGTACTCCTACGAGCAGTACTTC	CATSQDRYSYEQYF
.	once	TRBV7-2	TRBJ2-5	TGTGCCAGCAGCCCCGGAATGGTGCCCCGAGGGCAGGAGACCCAGTACTTC	CASSPGMVPRGQETQYF
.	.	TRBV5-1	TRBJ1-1	TGCGCCAGCAGCCCCGGAGGGGCCACTGAAGCTTTCTTT	CASSPGGATEAFF
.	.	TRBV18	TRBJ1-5	TGTGCCAGCTCACCACCGGGGGGGTCCTCCAATCAGCCCCAGCATTTT	CASSPPGGSSNQPQHF
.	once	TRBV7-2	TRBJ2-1	TGTGCCAGCATCTATCGTGCAGGTAGCTCCTACAATGAGCAGTTCTTC	CASIYRAGSSYNEQFF
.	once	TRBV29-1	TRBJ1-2	TGCAGTGGGGGGGGCACCTATGGCTACACCTTC	CSGGGTYGYTF
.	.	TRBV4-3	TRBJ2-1	TGCGCCAGCAGCCAAGAACAGGCAGCGGGCTCCTACAATGAGCAGTTCTTC	CASSQEQAAGSYNEQFF
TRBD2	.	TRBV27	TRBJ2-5	TGTGCCAGCAGTTTTGTAGCGGGGGCACACCAAGAGACCCAGTACTTC	CASSFVAGAHQETQYF
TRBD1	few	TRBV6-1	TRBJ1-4	TGTGCCAGCAACCTAGGACAGGGGAATGAAAAACTGTTTTTT	CASNLGQGNEKLFF
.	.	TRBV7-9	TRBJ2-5	TGTGCCAGCAGGCCGACACGTGAAGAGACCCAGTACTTC	CASRPTREETQYF
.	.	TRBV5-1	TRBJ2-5	TGCGCCAGCAGCTCACAAGAGACCCAGTACTTC	CASSSQETQYF
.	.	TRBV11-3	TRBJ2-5	TGTGCCAGCAGCTTATGGCAGGGGGGTCCGGAAGAGACCCAGTACTTC	CASSLWQGGPEETQYF
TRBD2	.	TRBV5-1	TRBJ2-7	TGCGCCAGCAGCCCAGGGACTAGCGGGGGAACCTACGAGCAGTACTTC	CASSPGTSGGTYEQYF
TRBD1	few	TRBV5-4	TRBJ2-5	TGTGCCAGCAGCTTGGCCAGGGACAGGGATCTGGGTGCCCAGTACTTC	CASSLARDRDLGAQYF
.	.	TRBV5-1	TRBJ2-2	TGCGCCAGCAGGGGCAGGGGTGACACCGGGGAGCTGTTTTTT	CASRGRGDTGELFF
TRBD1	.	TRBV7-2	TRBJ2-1	TGTGCCAGCAGCTTAGTGACGGGACAGGGGGGAAGTGAGCAGTTCTTC	CASSLVTGQGGSEQFF
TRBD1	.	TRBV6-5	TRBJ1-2	TGTGCCAGCAGTTGGGACAGAAACTATGGCTACACCTTC	CASSWDRNYGYTF
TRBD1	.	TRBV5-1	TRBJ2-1	TGCGCCAGCAGCTCGAAAACGGGACAGTATTACCATGAGCAGTTCTTC	CASSSKTGQYYHEQFF
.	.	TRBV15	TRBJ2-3	TGTGCCACCAGCAGAGATCCCGGCGGGCGAGATACGCAGTATTTT	CATSRDPGGRDTQYF
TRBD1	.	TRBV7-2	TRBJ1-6	TGTGCCAGCAGCTCCCCGGACAGGGGGCAGGGACCCCTCCACTTT	CASSSPDRGQGPLHF
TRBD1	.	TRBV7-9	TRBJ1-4	TGTGCCAGCAGAGCACAGGGGTTTAATGAAAAACTGTTTTTT	CASRAQGFNEKLFF
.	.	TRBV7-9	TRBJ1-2	TGTTCCAGCAGCCAGGGAACCTATGGCTACACCTTC	CSSSQGTYGYTF
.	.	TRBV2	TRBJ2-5	TGTGCCAGCAGTGAAGTGTGGGCGGGGGAGACCCAGTACTTC	CASSEVWAGETQYF
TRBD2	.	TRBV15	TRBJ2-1	TGTGCCACCAGCGGGAGGAGCGGGGGGCCAGGTGAGCAGTTCTTC	CATSGRSGGPGEQFF
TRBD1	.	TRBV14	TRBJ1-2	TGTGCCAGCAGCCAAGAACAGGGGACTCTACATGGCTACACCTTC	CASSQEQGTLHGYTF
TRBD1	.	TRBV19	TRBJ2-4	TGTGCCAGTAGATTGGACAGGGGAAGCAAAAACATTCAGTACTTC	CASRLDRGSKNIQYF
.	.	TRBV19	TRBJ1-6	TGTGCCAGTAATCGACAGAATTCACCCCTCCACTTT	CASNRQNSPLHF
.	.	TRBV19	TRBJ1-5	TGTGCCAGTAGGGGGCAGGGAAGGCAGCCCCAGCATTTT	CASRGQGRQPQHF
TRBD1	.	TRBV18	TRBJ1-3	TGTGCCAGCTCACCGGGACAGGGGGCTGGAAACACCATATATTTT	CASSPGQGAGNTIYF
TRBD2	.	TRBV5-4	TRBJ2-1	TGTGCCAGCAGCCACCCTAGCGGGGGGTTTGATGAGCAGTTCTTC	CASSHPSGGFDEQFF
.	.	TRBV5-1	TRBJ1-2	TGCGCCAGCAGCTTGGCCAAGGGGGATAACTATGGCTACACCTTC	CASSLAKGDNYGYTF
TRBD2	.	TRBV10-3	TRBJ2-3	TGTGCCATCAGTGAGGGGCGGGGGGTAAACACAGATACGCAGTATTTT	CAISEGRGVNTDTQYF
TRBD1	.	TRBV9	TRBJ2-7	TGTGCCAGCAGCGTCCGGGACAGGCCCTACGAGCAGTACTTC	CASSVRDRPYEQYF
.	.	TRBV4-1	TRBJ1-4	TGCGCCAGCAGCCCTCGGGGGGCGGATGAAAAACTGTTTTTT	CASSPRGADEKLFF
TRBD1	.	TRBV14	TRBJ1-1	TGTGCCAGCAGCCGTCCGGGACAGGGGCGTGAAGCTTTCTTT	CASSRPGQGREAFF
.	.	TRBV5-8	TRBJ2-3	TGTGCCAGCAGCTTGGAGGACATAAGCACAGATACGCAGTATTTT	CASSLEDISTDTQYF
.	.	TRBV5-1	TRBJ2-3	TGCGCCAGCAGGGCGGGGAGCACAGATACGCAGTATTTT	CASRAGSTDTQYF
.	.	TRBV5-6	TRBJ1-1	TGTGCCAGCAGCTTTTCGGTGAACACTGAAGCTTTCTTT	CASSFSVNTEAFF
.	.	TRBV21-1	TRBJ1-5	TGTGCCAGGATGGGGCCTCTCGGGGGGTATAGCAATCAGCCCCAGCATTTT	CARMGPLGGYSNQPQHF